This T cell receptor (beta chain) was obtained from a study of response to subunit inactivated influenza vaccine. Overall study findings and caveats: The authors offered the suggestion that each seasonal influenza vaccination recruits few new T cells.

This clonotype was recorded a few times. Antigen specificity is unknown. The V end was cut by 0 bases, the J end by 3 bases, with 15 bases between. This CDR3 spans 15 amino acids. Looked up from germline, CDR1 is DFQATT and CDR2 is SNEGSKA (reference sequence). Each CDR3 protein is one row after TCRdb ran MiXCR on the RT-PCR reads. The sample lists around 530,000 distinct CDR3 sequences, approximately 12% seen once, with roughly 10% in the top ten. The V and J genes are TRBV20-1 and TRBJ2-7; D perhaps matches TRBD1 (6 bases). The sequencing used PBMCs from blood, collected on the day of vaccination. This sequence was found in a man between 50 and 59 years old who received an inactivated influenza vaccine. The CDR3 loop reads CSARDQRQVNYEQYF. CDR3 sequence (DNA): TGCAGTGCTAGAGATCAGAGACAGGTGAACTACGAGCAGTACTTC.